This T cell receptor (beta chain) was obtained from a study of T cell clonotyping in hematopoietic cell transplantation. Study conclusions and caveats: Graft donor and pretransplant recipient Inverse Simpson Index values predicted broader posttransplant TCR diversity. Pathologically expanded recipient clonotypes increased progressively from day 30 to day 180 as diversity fell. At the given depth, recipient repertoires were over 95% de novo clonotypes.

Time point described: recipient sample about 28 days before transplant, after cytoreduction. The ends were cut back, 6 bases at V and 4 bases at J, with 15 bases in the middle. The germline gives CDR1 MNHEY, CDR2 SVGAGI. The CDR3 extends over 14 amino acids. Libraries were prepared by immunoSEQ multiplex PCR; TCRdb keeps only in-frame clonotypes and omits some of them. In the table there are 5,500 to 6,500 clones, nearly 98% of which are singletons. Worth noting for this clone: Its antigen remains unknown.

V usage is TRBV6-5 and J usage is TRBJ2-5; D might be TRBD1 (5 bases). Sequencing used peripheral blood mononuclear cells, obtained before stem cell transplant. The sequence was obtained from a man in his sixties or seventies with acute myeloid leukemia. Some clones in this sample may be carry-over from other donors' samples. CDR3 nucleotides: TGTGCCAGCAGGGCGCGTGGGGCTGGAGAGACCCAGTACTTC. Amino acid sequence: CASRARGAGETQYF.